The 22 T cell receptor beta chains listed next were all sequenced from one sample in a study of post-analysis software for immune sequencing data. Which antigens these TCRs recognize remains unknown. Study-wide results and caveats: Relative to controls, patients had a few TRBV segments at higher frequency, with TRBV5-6, TRBV5-1 and TRBV20-1 among these.

Sequencing libraries made from TCR beta cDNA carried unique molecular identifiers. TCRdb reprocessed the PCR reads via MiXCR and lists one record per CDR3 protein. The table has some 370,000 distinct CDR3 sequences, approximately 38% seen once; the top ten hold around 15%. Sequencing input: blood. Every receptor here comes from a girl under 18 with multiple sclerosis.

The chain is built from TRBV11-2 and TRBJ1-6; D is perhaps TRBD1 (5 bases). Germline V gene data show CDR1 as SGHAT and CDR2 as FQNNGV. Trimming pared 7 bases from V and 5 bases from J, leaving 24 bases between. The CDR3 length is 18 residues. The DNA of the CDR3 is TGTGCCAGCATCCCGGTCCCCGGGGGAAGGGAAGATAATTCACCCCTCCACTTT. Translating it yields CASIPVPGGREDNSPLHF.

This clonotype was detected a few times. CDR3 sequence: CASSPGGGSGTEAFF. The CDR3 region has the DNA TGTGCCAGCAGCCCAGGGGGCGGGTCGGGCACTGAAGCTTTCTTT. V gene TRBV6-6 combines with J gene TRBJ1-1; 8 nucleotides align to TRBD1. V lost 6 bases and J lost 4; bases outside the gene matches: 10. The CDR3 length is 15 residues. CDR1 is MNHNY and CDR2 is SVGAGI in the germline V gene (reference sequence).

V and J are TRBV6-2 or TRBV6-3 and TRBJ2-2, with D uncertain. Germline-derived CDR1 and CDR2 are MNHEY and SVGEGT. The germline V and J ends were trimmed by 0 bases and 0 bases, with 8 bases remaining between them. This CDR3 has 16 residues. This CDR3 reads CASSYSIKTNTGELFF. CDR3 DNA sequence: TGTGCCAGCAGTTACTCAATCAAGACGAACACCGGGGAGCTGTTTTTT.

Of note for this clonotype: An end of the junction does not agree with germline; a read error may underlie this. The rearrangement uses TRBV29-1 and TRBJ2-3; 8 positions match TRBD1. CDR1 is SQVTM and CDR2 is ANQGSEA in the germline V gene. This CDR3 has 15 amino acids. In nucleotides, the CDR3 is TGCAGCGTTGAGGGTGGGGCAGGGGGCGAAGATGCGCAGTATTTT. This encodes CSVEGGAGGEDAQYF.

Of note for this clonotype: A much larger clone lies one base from this, so it may be a read error. CDR3 sequence reads: CASSTGPIWGQYF. In DNA, the CDR3 is TGTGCCAGCAGTACCGGACCCATTTGGGGGCAGTACTTC. V is TRBV6-5 and J is TRBJ2-7; no definite D call. From germline, CDR1 is MNHEY and CDR2 SVGAGI. Trimming stripped 5 bases from V and 9 bases from J, with 17 bases between. The CDR3 has 13 amino acids.

The chain links TRBV6-5 to TRBJ1-4; D unresolved. CDR1 and CDR2 from the germline V gene are MNHEY and SVGAGI. Trimming pared 5 bases from V and 4 bases from J, leaving 8 bases between. The CDR3 covers 13 residues. CDR3: CASSVGGNEKLFF. The CDR3 coding sequence is TGTGCCAGCAGTGTAGGCGGTAATGAAAAACTGTTTTTT.

The chain employs TRBV6-1 and TRBJ2-7; D remains unclear. V gave up 6 bases and J gave up 2 bases, with 5 bases separating them. The CDR3 is 11 residues long. The germline gives CDR1 MNHNS, CDR2 SASEGT. CDR3 residues: CASRETYEQYF. The CDR3 DNA sequence: TGTGCCAGCAGGGAAACCTACGAGCAGTACTTC.

This rearrangement joins TRBV4-2 to TRBJ2-2; 8 bases are a match to TRBD2. The germline V gene has CDR1 LGHNA and CDR2 YNFKEQ. CDR3 size: 17 residues. Trimming cost V 5 bases and J 1 base; bases outside gene matches: 9. CDR3 loop: CASSKPTLAGNTGELFF. In nucleotides, the CDR3 is TGTGCCAGCAGCAAACCTACCCTAGCGGGGAACACCGGGGAGCTGTTTTTT.

The chain carries TRBV10-1 and TRBJ2-3, with D possibly being TRBD1 (5 bases). The CDR3 has 15 residues. The germline CDR1 and CDR2 sequences are WNHNN and SYGVQD (reference sequence). V dropped 2 bases and J dropped 2 bases, with 11 bases sitting between them. Written as DNA, the CDR3 is TGCGCCAGCAGTGAGGCGCAGGGAATCACAGATACGCAGTATTTT. It codes for CASSEAQGITDTQYF.

Written as DNA, the CDR3 is TGTGCCAGCAGCTTATCTGAGAGCGGGGGCTCCTACGAGCAGTACTTC. This sequence encodes CASSLSESGGSYEQYF. V is TRBV13 and J is TRBJ2-7, with TRBD2 identical over 8 bases. The CDR3 has 16 amino acids. From germline, CDR1 is PRHDT and CDR2 FYEKMQ (reference sequence). Trimming took 2 bases from V and 0 from J; bases not matched to a gene: 6.

This clonotype has only a few counts. This chain uses TRBV20-1 with TRBJ2-7, with 7 bases identical to TRBD2. V gave up 1 base and J gave up 1 base; unmatched junction bases: 4. Germline V gene data show CDR1 as DFQATT and CDR2 as SNEGSKA (reference sequence). The CDR3 spans 14 residues. CDR3 bases: TGCAGTGCTAGAGGAGAGCGGGGTTCCTACGAGCAGTACTTC. Translating it yields CSARGERGSYEQYF.

This clonotype was picked up one time. The chain combines TRBV20-1 with TRBJ2-1; 9 nucleotides line up with TRBD1. V shed 5 bases, J shed 6 bases, and the junction held 17 bases outside the gene matches. Germline V gene data show CDR1 as DFQATT and CDR2 as SNEGSKA (reference sequence). The CDR3 extends over 17 amino acids. Here the CDR3 DNA reads TGCAGTGCTCCTTTTTTGACAGGGGGAAGGGTAAGCAATGAGCAGTTCTTC. As protein: CSAPFLTGGRVSNEQFF.

This clonotype appeared a few times. J is TRBJ2-1 and V is TRBV5-1; D unresolved. The V gene lost 0 bases and the J gene lost 1 base, with 11 bases spanning the gap. Germline V gene lookup returns CDR1 SGHRS and CDR2 YFSETQ. There are 16 residues in the CDR3. CDR3 DNA: TGCGCCAGCAGCTTGGGTATTGTTTTTTCCTACAATGAGCAGTTCTTC. As protein: CASSLGIVFSYNEQFF.

For the CDR3, the DNA is TGTGCCAGCAGCGTAGGTGAAGGTGGAGCCCAGCATTTT. It translates to CASSVGEGGAQHF. The chain links TRBV9 to TRBJ1-5; D is undetermined. V lost 0 bases to trimming and J lost 11 bases, with 12 bases between them. The CDR3 loop spans 13 amino acids. The germline gives CDR1 SGDLS, CDR2 YYNGEE.

This chain connects TRBV12-3 or TRBV12-4 to TRBJ1-5; TRBD1 matches 7 bases. J gave up 1 base and V 6 bases, and 3 bases lay outside the gene matches. CDR3 length: 14 residues. CDR3 in DNA: TGTGCCAGCAGGACAGGGTTAAGCAATCAGCCCCAGCATTTT. It encodes CASRTGLSNQPQHF.

This clonotype was found a few times. V is TRBV12-3 or TRBV12-4 and J is TRBJ2-1; no definite D call. V lost 8 bases to trimming and J lost 3 bases, with 11 bases between them. The CDR3 runs to 13 residues. The CDR3, as DNA: TGTGCCAGCCAAGAAGATCTCTACAATGAGCAGTTCTTC. Translation gives CASQEDLYNEQFF.

The chain combines TRBV20-1 with TRBJ2-7, with TRBD2 matching 13 bases. The CDR3 loop spans 14 amino acids. The J segment lost 5 bases and the V segment lost 5 bases, leaving 6 bases of the junction unmatched. The germline CDR1 and CDR2 sequences are DFQATT and SNEGSKA (reference sequence). CDR3 DNA sequence: TGCAGTGCTCTTTCTGGGACTAGCGGGGACGAGCAGTACTTC. It specifies CSALSGTSGDEQYF.

This clonotype was seen only a few times. DNA for the CDR3: TGTGCCATCAGTCCCAGGGACCGAGCGGACGAGCAGTACTTC. Translation gives CAISPRDRADEQYF. V gene TRBV10-3 combines with J gene TRBJ2-4; D tentatively fits TRBD1 or TRBD2 (5 bases each). The end of the DNA fits TRBJ2-7 better, so the J call may be wrong. The CDR3 spans 14 residues. The germline CDR1 and CDR2 sequences are ENHRY and SYGVKD.

This clonotype was recorded a few times. The J gene is TRBJ2-5, the V gene TRBV12-3 or TRBV12-4; 8 nucleotides align to TRBD1. Trimming removed 6 bases from V and 0 bases from J; junction bases left unmatched: 6. The CDR3 covers 15 residues. The CDR3 protein is CASSNTDRDQETQYF. CDR3 nucleotides: TGTGCCAGCAGCAATACGGACAGGGACCAAGAGACCCAGTACTTC.

The chain is built from TRBV5-1 and TRBJ2-7; either TRBD1 or TRBD2 may fit D (5 bases each). The CDR3 length is 15 residues. Looked up from germline, CDR1 is SGHRS and CDR2 is YFSETQ. V was clipped by 4 bases and J by 4 bases, with 18 bases between them. Here the CDR3 reads CASSRAEQGRYEQYF. CDR3 DNA: TGCGCCAGCAGCCGTGCCGAGCAGGGACGGTACGAGCAGTACTTC.

This clonotype was detected a few times. The rearrangement links TRBV7-2 to TRBJ1-2; D not resolved. This CDR3 spans 15 amino acids. Germline V gene data show CDR1 as SGHTA and CDR2 as FQGNSA. Deletions cut 5 bases from V and 5 bases from J, with 18 bases between. CDR3 residues: CASSPSIDRSYGYTF. The CDR3 DNA is TGTGCCAGCAGCCCTTCCATCGACCGCTCGTATGGCTACACCTTC. The full variable domain, with the rest looked up from reference TRBV7-2 and TRBJ1-2, is GAGVSQSPSNKVTEKGKDVELRCDPISGHTALYWYRQSLGQGLEFLIYFQGNSAPDKSGLPSDRFSAERTGGSVSTLTIQRTQQEDSAVYLCASSPSIDRSYGYTFGSGTRLTVV.

The V gene is TRBV21-1, the J gene TRBJ2-6; TRBD2 is the table's D call, not checked against the DNA. TRBV21-1 has pseudogene status. The CDR3 spans 18 residues. The CDR3 DNA sequence: TGTGCCAGCACAGCAACGGGAGGGGGTTTTTCTGGGGCCAACGTCCTGACTTTC. Amino acid sequence: CASTATGGGFSGANVLTF.